The present TCR beta chain was sequenced within a study of cytomegalovirus exposure and HLA in healthy donors. Study results and caveats: In a later analysis, the majority of CMV-associated beta chains seemingly showed HLA restriction.

It was with 60 Vbeta and 13 Jbeta primers that the PCR ran. TCRdb keeps only in-frame clones here, not all; method: immunoSEQ multiplex PCR. The data show fewer than 90,000 clones, around 79% seen once. To note about this clone: No antigen is known for it.

Per the germline V gene, CDR1 is MDHEN and CDR2 is SYDVKM. V dropped 2 bases and J dropped 6; count of bases not matched to a gene: 4. The CDR3 extends over 14 amino acids. This chain connects TRBV28 to TRBJ2-5; 9 nucleotides match TRBD1. This sequence was found in a middle-aged woman in good health and CMV-seropositive. Specimen: PBMCs. This CDR3 reads CASSLTGGEKTQYF. The CDR3 DNA sequence: TGTGCCAGCAGTTTAACAGGGGGCGAGAAGACCCAGTACTTC.